The rows below give T cell receptor beta chains drawn from one sample of a study of patients and donors after allogeneic stem cell transplantation. TCRdb analysed the RT-PCR reads with MiXCR anew, one entry per CDR3 protein. Among 40,000 to 45,000 distinct CDR3 sequences listed, roughly 30% were seen once. Input material: blood, either unsorted or a sorted T cell fraction (not recorded which). These receptors all come from a human donor who was either an allogeneic HSCT recipient or a stem cell or donor lymphocyte infusion donor (not recorded which). It is not recorded whose cells these are; they may come from a transplant donor. Both conserved end residues are part of each CDR3. The D gene is left open where the match is weak. Size is stated for part of the rows, as once, few or many counts, or as a class when the clone is expanded.

D,size,V,J,DNA,CDR3
-,many,TRBV28,TRBJ1-4,TGTGCCAGCAGTCCCTGGGTATCTAATGAAAAACTGTTTTTT,CASSPWVSNEKLFF
-,few,TRBV19,TRBJ1-1,TGTGCCTGCGGCAGGGTGAACACTGAAGCTTTCTTT,CACGRVNTEAFF
-,many,TRBV6-6,TRBJ1-4,TGTGCCAGCACGACGGGTGAAAAACTGTTTTTT,CASTTGEKLFF
-,-,TRBV4-2,TRBJ1-4,TGTGCCAGCAGCCTTATCCAGGAAAAACTGTTTTTT,CASSLIQEKLFF
TRBD1,once,TRBV7-9,TRBJ1-1,TGTGCCAGCAGCTTCCGGGACAGCGGGAACACTGAAGCTTTCTTT,CASSFRDSGNTEAFF
-,few,TRBV6-2/TRBV6-3,TRBJ1-2,TGTGCCAGCAGCCCCCAGAGACTCTATGGCTACACCTTC,CASSPQRLYGYTF
TRBD2,-,TRBV20-1,TRBJ2-7,TGCAGTGCTACAGCAGCGGGACTCTACGAGCAGTACTTC,CSATAAGLYEQYF
-,-,TRBV6-5,TRBJ1-4,TGTGCCAGCAGTTACTCGCTAGGGGGAACTAATGAAAAACTGTTTTTT,CASSYSLGGTNEKLFF
-,many,TRBV15,TRBJ2-1,TGTGCCACCAGCACGGGACTTCGCTCCTACAATGAGCAGTTCTTC,CATSTGLRSYNEQFF
-,-,TRBV4-3,TRBJ1-4,TGCGCCAGCAGCCAAGATTCGGTTGTGTTTGAAAAACTGTTTTTT,CASSQDSVVFEKLFF
TRBD2,once,TRBV10-3,TRBJ2-2,TGTGCCATCAGTACCTTCGGACTAGCGGGAGACACCGGGGAGCTGTTTTTT,CAISTFGLAGDTGELFF
-,few,TRBV5-8,TRBJ2-1,TGTGCCAGCAGCCTAGTCTACGGGGACAATGAGCAGTTCTTC,CASSLVYGDNEQFF
TRBD2,-,TRBV7-9,TRBJ2-2,TGTGCCAGCAGCTTGAGACTAGCCCGGAGACGGACCGGGGAGCTGTTTTTT,CASSLRLARRRTGELFF
TRBD1,many,TRBV7-3,TRBJ1-1,TGTGCCAGCAGCCTAATGACAGGGGGGAACACTGAAGCTTTCTTT,CASSLMTGGNTEAFF
-,few,TRBV12-3/TRBV12-4,TRBJ2-7,TGTGCCAGCAGTTTGGGGGTTTATCAGTACTTC,CASSLGVYQYF
-,-,TRBV25-1,TRBJ1-3,TGTGCCAGCAGTGAGGGACGGCACTCTGGAAACACCATATATTTT,CASSEGRHSGNTIYF
-,few,TRBV20-1,TRBJ1-3,TGCAGTGCTAGTTCTGGGAGGAGGAACACCATATATTTT,CSASSGRRNTIYF
TRBD1,few,TRBV10-3,TRBJ2-7,TGTGCCATCAGTGAGGGGGACAGGCCTACCTACGAGCAGTACTTC,CAISEGDRPTYEQYF
-,-,TRBV12-3/TRBV12-4,TRBJ1-1,TGTGCCAGCAGTCTATGGGATGGTAGGGGCTGGTCCACTGAAGCTTTCTTT,CASSLWDGRGWSTEAFF
-,-,TRBV5-1,TRBJ2-5,TGCGCCAGCTTGGCGGTGAGGGGAGAGACCCAGTACTTC,CASLAVRGETQYF
TRBD2,-,TRBV4-3,TRBJ2-1,TGCGCCAGCAGCCGCTCCGGGACTAGCGGGAGAGAATCCTACAATGAGCAGTTCTTC,CASSRSGTSGRESYNEQFF
-,-,TRBV7-3,TRBJ2-1,TGTGCCAGCAGCTTAACGTCGCCCGCTGAGCAGTTCTTC,CASSLTSPAEQFF
-,-,TRBV12-3/TRBV12-4,TRBJ2-5,TGTGCCAGCAGTTTTTCGCAGACCCAGTACTTC,CASSFSQTQYF
-,-,TRBV9,TRBJ2-2,TGTGCCAGCAGCGTAGCGGGTATGAACACCGGGGAGCTGTTTTTT,CASSVAGMNTGELFF
TRBD1,-,TRBV29-1,TRBJ1-5,TGCAGCGTTAGGACAGGGGGCAATCAGCCCCAGCATTTT,CSVRTGGNQPQHF
-,few,TRBV4-3,TRBJ1-1,TGCGCCAGCAGCCAGTACGTGTCCACTGAAGCTTTCTTT,CASSQYVSTEAFF
-,few,TRBV14,TRBJ1-5,TGTGCCAGCAGCCAAGGTTTGGGCCAGCCCCAGCATTTT,CASSQGLGQPQHF
-,-,TRBV28,TRBJ2-7,TGTGCCAGCAGTCTTCCCGGGCTCGAGCAGTACTTC,CASSLPGLEQYF
TRBD1,-,TRBV20-1,TRBJ1-4,TGCAGTGCTCCAGGGGGAGGGAAACTGTTTTTT,CSAPGGGKLFF
-,many,TRBV29-1,TRBJ1-5,TGCAGCGTTGAGTTTAGACCCCATAGCAATCAGCCCCAGCATTTT,CSVEFRPHSNQPQHF
TRBD1,-,TRBV7-2,TRBJ2-5,TGTGCCAGCAGCTTCCAGGGGGCCCAAGAGACCCAGTACTTC,CASSFQGAQETQYF
-,-,TRBV29-1,TRBJ2-3,TGCAGCGTTGACCCGAGGAGAACCCCGCACCCAGATACGCAGTATTTT,CSVDPRRTPHPDTQYF